Below, one T cell receptor (beta chain) is given with its context. Its antigen is currently unknown. With 60 Vbeta and 13 Jbeta primers, the PCR was carried out. As originally analysed: Unique TCR beta chains numbered 80 million to 95 million in a later analysis, with about 9.9 million shared. TCRdb's copy holds only in-frame clones and misses some; the assay was immunoSEQ multiplex PCR. That table furnishes V, J and clone size, whereas the DNA furnished D and trimming. Among over 120,000 clones listed, over 70% were seen once. Healthy individuals who donated bone marrow served as the donors. This sample is part of a study of cytomegalovirus exposure and HLA in healthy donors. Findings and limits, study-wide: The authors listed 150 to 200 TCR beta chains as cytomegalovirus-associated. A few chains tied to CMV proved CMV antigen-specific in vitro.

The trim removed 4 bases at V and 2 bases at J, leaving 12 bases unmatched. Germline-derived CDR1 and CDR2 are SEHNR and FQNEAQ (reference sequence). This CDR3 comprises 17 residues. The genes are TRBV7-9 and TRBJ1-1; 8 positions match TRBD1. This sequence originates from a man aged 35-49 years in good health and CMV-seronegative. Sequencing was carried out using PBMCs. The CDR3 protein is CASSSPTMAGGNTEAFF. CDR3 DNA sequence: TGTGCCAGCAGCTCACCCACCATGGCAGGGGGCAACACTGAAGCTTTCTTT.